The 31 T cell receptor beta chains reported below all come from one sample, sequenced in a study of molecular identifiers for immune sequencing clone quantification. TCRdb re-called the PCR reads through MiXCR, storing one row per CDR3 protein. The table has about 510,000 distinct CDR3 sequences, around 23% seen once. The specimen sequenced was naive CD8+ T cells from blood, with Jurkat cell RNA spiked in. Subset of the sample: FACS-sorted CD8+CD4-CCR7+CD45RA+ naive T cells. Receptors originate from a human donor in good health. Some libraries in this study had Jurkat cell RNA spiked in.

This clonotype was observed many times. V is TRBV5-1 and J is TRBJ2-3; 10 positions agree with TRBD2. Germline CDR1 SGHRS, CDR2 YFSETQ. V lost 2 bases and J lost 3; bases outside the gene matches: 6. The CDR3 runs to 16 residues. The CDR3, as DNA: TGCGCCAGCAGCTTAACAGCGGGGGGGCCAACAGATACGCAGTATTTT. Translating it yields CASSLTAGGPTDTQYF.

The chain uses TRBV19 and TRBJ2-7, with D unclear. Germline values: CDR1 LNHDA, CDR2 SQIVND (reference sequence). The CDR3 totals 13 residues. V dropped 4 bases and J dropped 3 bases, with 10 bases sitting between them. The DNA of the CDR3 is TGTGCCAGTAGTACCCGGACCAGCTACGAGCAGTACTTC. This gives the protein CASSTRTSYEQYF.

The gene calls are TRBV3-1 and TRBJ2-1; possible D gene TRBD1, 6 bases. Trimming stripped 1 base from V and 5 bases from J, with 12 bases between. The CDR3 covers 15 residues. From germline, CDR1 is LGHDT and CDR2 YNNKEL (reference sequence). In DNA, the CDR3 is TGTGCCAGCAGCCAAGGGGGGCTTTTTCACAATGAGCAGTTCTTC. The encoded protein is CASSQGGLFHNEQFF.

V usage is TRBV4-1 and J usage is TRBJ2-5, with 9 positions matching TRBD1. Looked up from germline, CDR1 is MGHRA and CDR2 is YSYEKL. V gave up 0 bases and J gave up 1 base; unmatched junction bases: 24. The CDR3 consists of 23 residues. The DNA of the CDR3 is TGCGCCAGCAGCCAAGATTCGACAGGGGGTGGACTTGGGCTTTTGGGTCTCCAAGAGACCCAGTACTTC. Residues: CASSQDSTGGGLGLLGLQETQYF.

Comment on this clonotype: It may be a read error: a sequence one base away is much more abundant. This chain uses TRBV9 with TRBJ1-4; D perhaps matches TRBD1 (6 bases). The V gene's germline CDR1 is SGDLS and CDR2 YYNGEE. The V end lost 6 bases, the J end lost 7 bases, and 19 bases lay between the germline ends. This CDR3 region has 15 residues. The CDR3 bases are TGTGCCAGCAACAATTCTGGAGGGGGTTCTGAAAAACTGTTTTTT. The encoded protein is CASNNSGGGSEKLFF.

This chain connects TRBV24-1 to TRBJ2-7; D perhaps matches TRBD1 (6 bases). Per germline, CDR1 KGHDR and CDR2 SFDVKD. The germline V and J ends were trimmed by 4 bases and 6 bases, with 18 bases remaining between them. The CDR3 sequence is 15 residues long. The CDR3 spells CATSDATQGWGEQYF. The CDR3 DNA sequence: TGTGCCACCAGTGACGCAACACAGGGATGGGGCGAGCAGTACTTC.

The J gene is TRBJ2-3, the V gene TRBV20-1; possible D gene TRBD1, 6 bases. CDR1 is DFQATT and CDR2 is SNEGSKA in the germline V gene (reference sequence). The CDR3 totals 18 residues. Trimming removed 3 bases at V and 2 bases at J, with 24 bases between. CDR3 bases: TGCAGTGCTAGCGGTTTTTGGGGGCCCCGCTCCACCACAGATACGCAGTATTTT. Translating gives CSASGFWGPRSTTDTQYF.

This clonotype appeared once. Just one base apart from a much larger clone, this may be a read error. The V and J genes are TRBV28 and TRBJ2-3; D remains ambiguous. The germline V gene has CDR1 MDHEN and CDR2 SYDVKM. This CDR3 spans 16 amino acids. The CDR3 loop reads CASSLETSQDTDTQCF. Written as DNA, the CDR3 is TGTGCCAGCAGTTTGGAGACATCACAAGACACAGATACGCAGTGTTTT.

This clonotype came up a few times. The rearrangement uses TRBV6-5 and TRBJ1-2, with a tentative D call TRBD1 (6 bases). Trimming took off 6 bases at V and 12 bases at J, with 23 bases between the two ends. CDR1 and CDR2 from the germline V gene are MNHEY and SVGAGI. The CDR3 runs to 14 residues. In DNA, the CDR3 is TGTGCCAGCAGCCCCACCGGGGGCCTCCATATCAACACCTTC. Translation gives CASSPTGGLHINTF.

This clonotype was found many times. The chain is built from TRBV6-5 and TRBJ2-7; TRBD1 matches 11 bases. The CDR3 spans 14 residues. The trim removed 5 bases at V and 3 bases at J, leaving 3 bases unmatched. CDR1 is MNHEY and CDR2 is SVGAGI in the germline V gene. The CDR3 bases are TGTGCCAGCAGTACGGGACAGGGGGACTACGAGCAGTACTTC. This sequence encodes CASSTGQGDYEQYF.

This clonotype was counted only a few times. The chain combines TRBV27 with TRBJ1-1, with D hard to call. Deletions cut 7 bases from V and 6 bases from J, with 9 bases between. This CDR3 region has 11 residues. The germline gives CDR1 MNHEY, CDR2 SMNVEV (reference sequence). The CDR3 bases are TGTGCCAGCAAAGGCGTCGCTGAAGCTTTCTTT. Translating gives CASKGVAEAFF.

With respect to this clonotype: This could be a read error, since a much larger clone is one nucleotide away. The CDR3 sequence is CASGEAGLGPQQYF. CDR3 DNA sequence: TGTGCCAGCGGTGAAGCAGGGTTGGGCCCCCAGCAGTACTTC. The rearrangement uses TRBV2 and TRBJ2-7; possible D gene TRBD1, 5 bases. The CDR3 has 14 residues. Germline V gene lookup returns CDR1 SNHLY and CDR2 FYNNEI.

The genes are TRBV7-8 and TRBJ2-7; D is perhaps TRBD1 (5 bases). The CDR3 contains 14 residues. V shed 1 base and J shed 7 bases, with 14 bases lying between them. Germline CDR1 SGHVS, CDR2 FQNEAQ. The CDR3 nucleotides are TGTGCCAGCAGCTTAGTGGCAGGGATCTATGAGCAGTACTTC. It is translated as CASSLVAGIYEQYF.

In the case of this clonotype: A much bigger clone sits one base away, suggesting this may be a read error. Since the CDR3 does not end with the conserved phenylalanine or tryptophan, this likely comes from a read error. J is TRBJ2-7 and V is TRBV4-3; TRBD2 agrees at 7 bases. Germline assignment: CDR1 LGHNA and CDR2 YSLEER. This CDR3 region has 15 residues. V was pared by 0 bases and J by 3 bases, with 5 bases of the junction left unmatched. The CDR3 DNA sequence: TGCGCCAGCAGCCAAGATCGCGCTAGCGGCTACGAGCAGTACCTC. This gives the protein CASSQDRASGYEQYL.

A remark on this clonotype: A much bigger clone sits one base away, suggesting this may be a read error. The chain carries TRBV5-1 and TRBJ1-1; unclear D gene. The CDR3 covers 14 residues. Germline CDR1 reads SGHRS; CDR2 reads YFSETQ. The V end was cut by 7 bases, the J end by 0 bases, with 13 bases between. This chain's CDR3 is CASRPREMNTEAFF. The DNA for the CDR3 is TGCGCCAGCCGCCCCCGAGAGATGAACACTGAAGCTTTCTTT.

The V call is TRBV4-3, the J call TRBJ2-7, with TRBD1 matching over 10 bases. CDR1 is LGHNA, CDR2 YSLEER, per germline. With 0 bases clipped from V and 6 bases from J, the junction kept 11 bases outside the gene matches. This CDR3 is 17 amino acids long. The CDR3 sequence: CASSQDLWVGTGAEQYF. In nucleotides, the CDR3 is TGCGCCAGCAGCCAAGATCTTTGGGTAGGGACAGGGGCCGAGCAGTACTTC.

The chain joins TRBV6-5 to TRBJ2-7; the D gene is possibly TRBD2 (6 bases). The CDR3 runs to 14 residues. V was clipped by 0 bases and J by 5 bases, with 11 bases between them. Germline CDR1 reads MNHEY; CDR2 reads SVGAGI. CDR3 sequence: CASSYSGREDEQYF. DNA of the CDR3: TGTGCCAGCAGTTACTCGGGCAGGGAGGACGAGCAGTACTTC.

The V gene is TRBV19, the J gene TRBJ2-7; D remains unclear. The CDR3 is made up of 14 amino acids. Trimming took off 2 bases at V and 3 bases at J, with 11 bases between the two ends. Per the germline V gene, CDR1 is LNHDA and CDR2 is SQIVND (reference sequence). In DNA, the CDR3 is TGTGCCAGTAGTATATTAGCTGGGAACTACGAGCAGTACTTC. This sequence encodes CASSILAGNYEQYF. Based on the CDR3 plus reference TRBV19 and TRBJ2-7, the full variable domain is DGGITQSPKYLFRKEGQNVTLSCEQNLNHDAMYWYRQDPGQGLRLIYYSQIVNDFQKGDIAEGYSVSREKKESFPLTVTSAQKNPTAFYLCASSILAGNYEQYFGPGTRLTVT.

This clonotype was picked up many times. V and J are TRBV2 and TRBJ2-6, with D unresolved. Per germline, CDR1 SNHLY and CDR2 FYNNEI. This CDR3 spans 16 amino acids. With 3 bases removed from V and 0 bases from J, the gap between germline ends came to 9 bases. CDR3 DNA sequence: TGTGCCAGCAGTGACGGTACCTACTCTGGGGCCAACGTCCTGACTTTC. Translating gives CASSDGTYSGANVLTF.

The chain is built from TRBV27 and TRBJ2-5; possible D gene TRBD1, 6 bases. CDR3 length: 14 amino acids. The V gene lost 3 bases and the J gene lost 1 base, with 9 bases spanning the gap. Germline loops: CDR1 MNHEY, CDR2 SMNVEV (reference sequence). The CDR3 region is CASSFLGAQETQYF. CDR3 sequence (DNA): TGTGCCAGCAGTTTCCTGGGGGCCCAAGAGACCCAGTACTTC.

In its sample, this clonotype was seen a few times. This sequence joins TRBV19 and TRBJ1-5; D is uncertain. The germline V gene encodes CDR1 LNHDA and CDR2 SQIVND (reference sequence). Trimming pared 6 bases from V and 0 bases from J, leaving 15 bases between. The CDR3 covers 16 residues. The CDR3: CASSWRSGYSNQPQHF. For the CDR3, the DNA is TGTGCCAGTAGCTGGAGGTCGGGATATAGCAATCAGCCCCAGCATTTT.

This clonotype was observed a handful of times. CDR3 sequence (DNA): TGTGCCAGCAGCCCCCCCAGGGTAGGGTCCTACGAGCAGTACTTC. Translating it yields CASSPPRVGSYEQYF. The chain couples TRBV11-2 to TRBJ2-7, with D perhaps matching TRBD1 (5 bases). CDR3 length: 15 residues. Between the trimmed V and J ends, which lost 5 bases and 1 base, there was a span of 15 bases. CDR1 and CDR2 (germline): SGHAT, FQNNGV.

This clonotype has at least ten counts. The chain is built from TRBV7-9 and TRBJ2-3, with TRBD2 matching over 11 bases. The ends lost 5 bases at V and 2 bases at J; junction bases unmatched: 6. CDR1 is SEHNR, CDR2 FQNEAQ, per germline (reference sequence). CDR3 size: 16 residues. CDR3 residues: CASSPWTSGLTDTQYF. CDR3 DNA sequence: TGTGCCAGCAGCCCCTGGACTAGCGGGCTCACAGATACGCAGTATTTT.

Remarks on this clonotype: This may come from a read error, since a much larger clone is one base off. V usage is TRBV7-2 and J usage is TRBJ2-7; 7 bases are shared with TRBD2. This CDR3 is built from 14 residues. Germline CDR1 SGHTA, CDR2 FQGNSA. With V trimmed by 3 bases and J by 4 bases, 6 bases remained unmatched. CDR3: CASSFDLGGYEQYF. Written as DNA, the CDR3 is TGTGCCAGCAGCTTTGACCTGGGGGGGTACGAGCAGTACTTC. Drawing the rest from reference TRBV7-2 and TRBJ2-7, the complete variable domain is GAGVSQSPSNKVTEKGKDVELRCDPISGHTALYWYRQSLGQGLEFLIYFQGNSAPDKSGLPSDRFSAERTGGSVSTLTIQRTQQEDSAVYLCASSFDLGGYEQYFGPGTRLTVT.

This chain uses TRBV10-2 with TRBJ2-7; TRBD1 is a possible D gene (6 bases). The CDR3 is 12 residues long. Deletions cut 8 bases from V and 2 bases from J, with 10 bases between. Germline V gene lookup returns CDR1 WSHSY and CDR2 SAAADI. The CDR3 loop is CASRDTPYEQYF. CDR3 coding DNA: TGCGCCAGCCGGGACACGCCCTACGAGCAGTACTTC.

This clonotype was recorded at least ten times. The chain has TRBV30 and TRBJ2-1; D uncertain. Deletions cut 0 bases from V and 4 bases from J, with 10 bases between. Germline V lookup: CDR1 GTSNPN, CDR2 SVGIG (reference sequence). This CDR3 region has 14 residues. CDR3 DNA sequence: TGTGCCTGGAGTGTACTCGGTTCGTACAATGAGCAGTTCTTC. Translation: CAWSVLGSYNEQFF.

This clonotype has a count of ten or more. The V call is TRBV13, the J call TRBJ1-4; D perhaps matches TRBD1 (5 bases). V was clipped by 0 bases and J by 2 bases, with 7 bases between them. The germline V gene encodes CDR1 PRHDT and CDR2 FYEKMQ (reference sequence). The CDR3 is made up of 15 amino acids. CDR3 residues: CASSLGPGTNEKLFF. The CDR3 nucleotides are TGTGCCAGCAGCTTAGGGCCAGGGACTAATGAAAAACTGTTTTTT.

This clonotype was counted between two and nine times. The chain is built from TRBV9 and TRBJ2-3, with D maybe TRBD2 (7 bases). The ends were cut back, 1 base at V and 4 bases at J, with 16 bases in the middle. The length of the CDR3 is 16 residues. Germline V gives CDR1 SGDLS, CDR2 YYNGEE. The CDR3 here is CASSVKGAGAPDTQYF. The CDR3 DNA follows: TGTGCCAGCAGCGTAAAGGGTGCGGGGGCCCCAGATACGCAGTATTTT.

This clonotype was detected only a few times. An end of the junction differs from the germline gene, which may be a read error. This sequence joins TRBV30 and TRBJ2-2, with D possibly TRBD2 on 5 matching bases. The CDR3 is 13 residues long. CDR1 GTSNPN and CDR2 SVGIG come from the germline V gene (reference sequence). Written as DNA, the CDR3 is TGTGCCTGGAACCTTCTCCCCACCGGGGAGCTGCTTTTT. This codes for CAWNLLPTGELLF.

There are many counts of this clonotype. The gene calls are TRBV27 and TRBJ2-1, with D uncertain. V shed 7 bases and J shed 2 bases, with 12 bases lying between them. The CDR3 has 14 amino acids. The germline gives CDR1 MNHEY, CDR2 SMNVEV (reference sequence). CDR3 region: CASTSPVAYNEQFF. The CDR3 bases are TGTGCCAGCACCTCGCCCGTTGCCTACAATGAGCAGTTCTTC.

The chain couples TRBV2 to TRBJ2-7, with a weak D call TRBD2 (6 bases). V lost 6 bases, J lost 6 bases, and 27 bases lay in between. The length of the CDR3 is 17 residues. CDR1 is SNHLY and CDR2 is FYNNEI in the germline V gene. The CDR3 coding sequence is TGTGCCAGCAGCTTGAGGGTTCCATCCCAGGGAGGTTCCGAGCAGTACTTC. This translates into CASSLRVPSQGGSEQYF.